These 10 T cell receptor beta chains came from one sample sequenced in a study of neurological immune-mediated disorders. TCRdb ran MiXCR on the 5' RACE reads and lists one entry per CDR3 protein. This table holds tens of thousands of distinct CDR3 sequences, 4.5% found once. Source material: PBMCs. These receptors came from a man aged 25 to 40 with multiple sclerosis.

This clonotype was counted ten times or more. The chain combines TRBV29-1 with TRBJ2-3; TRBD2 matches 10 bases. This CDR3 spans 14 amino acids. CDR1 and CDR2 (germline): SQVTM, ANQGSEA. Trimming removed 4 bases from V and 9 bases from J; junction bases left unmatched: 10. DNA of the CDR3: TGCAGCGTTGGCACTAGCGGGGACGTGGGGACGCAGTATTTT. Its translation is CSVGTSGDVGTQYF.

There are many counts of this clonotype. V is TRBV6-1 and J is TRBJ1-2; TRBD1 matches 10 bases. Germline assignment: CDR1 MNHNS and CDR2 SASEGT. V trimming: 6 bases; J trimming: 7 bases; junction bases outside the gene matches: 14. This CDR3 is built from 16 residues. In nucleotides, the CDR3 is TGTGCCAGCAGCCCTTCTCCGGGACAGGGGACGGGTGGCTACACCTTC. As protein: CASSPSPGQGTGGYTF.

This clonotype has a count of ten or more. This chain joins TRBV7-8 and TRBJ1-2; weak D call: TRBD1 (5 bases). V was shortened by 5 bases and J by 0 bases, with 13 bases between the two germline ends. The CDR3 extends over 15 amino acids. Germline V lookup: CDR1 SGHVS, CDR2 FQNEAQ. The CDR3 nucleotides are TGTGCCAGCAGCGACCTGAGGGGCCCTAACTATGGCTACACCTTC. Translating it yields CASSDLRGPNYGYTF.

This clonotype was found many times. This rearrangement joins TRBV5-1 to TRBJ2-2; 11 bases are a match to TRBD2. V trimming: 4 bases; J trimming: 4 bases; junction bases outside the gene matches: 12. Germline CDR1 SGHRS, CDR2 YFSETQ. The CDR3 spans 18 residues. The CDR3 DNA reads TGCGCCAGCAGCCCTGATCCCCTAGCGGGGGGATCCACCGGGGAGCTGTTTTTT. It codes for CASSPDPLAGGSTGELFF.

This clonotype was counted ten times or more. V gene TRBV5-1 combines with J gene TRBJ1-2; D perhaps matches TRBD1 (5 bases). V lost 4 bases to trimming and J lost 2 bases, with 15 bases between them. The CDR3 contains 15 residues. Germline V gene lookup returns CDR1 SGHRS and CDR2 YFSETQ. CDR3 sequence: CASSQGGNRNYGYTF. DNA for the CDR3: TGCGCCAGCAGCCAGGGAGGGAACCGCAACTATGGCTACACCTTC. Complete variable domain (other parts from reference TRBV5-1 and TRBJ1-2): KAGVTQTPRYLIKTRGQQVTLSCSPISGHRSVSWYQQTPGQGLQFLFEYFSETQRNKGNFPGRFSGRQFSNSRSEMNVSTLELGDSALYLCASSQGGNRNYGYTFGSGTRLTVV.

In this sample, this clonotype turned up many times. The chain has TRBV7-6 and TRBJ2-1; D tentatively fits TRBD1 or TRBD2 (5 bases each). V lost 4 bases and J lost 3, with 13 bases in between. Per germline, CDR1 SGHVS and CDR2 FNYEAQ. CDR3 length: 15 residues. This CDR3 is CASSWGTDFYNEQFF. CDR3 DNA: TGTGCCAGCAGCTGGGGGACGGACTTCTACAATGAGCAGTTCTTC.

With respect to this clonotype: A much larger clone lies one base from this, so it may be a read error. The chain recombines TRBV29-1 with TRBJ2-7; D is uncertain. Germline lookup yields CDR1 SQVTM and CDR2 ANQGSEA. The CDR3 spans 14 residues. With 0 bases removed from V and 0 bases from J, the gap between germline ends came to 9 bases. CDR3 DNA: TGCAGCGTTGAAGAGGGGATGGGCTCCTACGAGCAGTACTTC. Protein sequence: CSVEEGMGSYEQYF.

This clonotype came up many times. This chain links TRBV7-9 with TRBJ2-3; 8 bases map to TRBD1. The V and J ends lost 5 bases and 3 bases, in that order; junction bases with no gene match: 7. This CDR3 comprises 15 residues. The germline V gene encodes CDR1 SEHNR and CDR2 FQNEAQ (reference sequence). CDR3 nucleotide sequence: TGTGCCAGCAGCGCGACAGGGGTTTTAACAGATACGCAGTATTTT. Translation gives CASSATGVLTDTQYF.

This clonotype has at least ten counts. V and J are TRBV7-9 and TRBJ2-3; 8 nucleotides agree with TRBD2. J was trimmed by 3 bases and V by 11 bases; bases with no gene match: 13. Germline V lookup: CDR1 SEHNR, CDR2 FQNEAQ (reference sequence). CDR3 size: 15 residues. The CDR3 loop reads CASPPGGDPTDTQYF. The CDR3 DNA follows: TGTGCCTCTCCCCCCGGGGGGGATCCAACAGATACGCAGTATTTT.

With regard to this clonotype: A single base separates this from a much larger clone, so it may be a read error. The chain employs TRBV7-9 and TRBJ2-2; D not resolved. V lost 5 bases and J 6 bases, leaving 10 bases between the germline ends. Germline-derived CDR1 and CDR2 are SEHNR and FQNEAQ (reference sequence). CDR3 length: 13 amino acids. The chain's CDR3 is CASSLKISGELFF. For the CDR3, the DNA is TGTGCCAGCAGCCTCAAGATCTCCGGGGAGCTGTTTTTT.